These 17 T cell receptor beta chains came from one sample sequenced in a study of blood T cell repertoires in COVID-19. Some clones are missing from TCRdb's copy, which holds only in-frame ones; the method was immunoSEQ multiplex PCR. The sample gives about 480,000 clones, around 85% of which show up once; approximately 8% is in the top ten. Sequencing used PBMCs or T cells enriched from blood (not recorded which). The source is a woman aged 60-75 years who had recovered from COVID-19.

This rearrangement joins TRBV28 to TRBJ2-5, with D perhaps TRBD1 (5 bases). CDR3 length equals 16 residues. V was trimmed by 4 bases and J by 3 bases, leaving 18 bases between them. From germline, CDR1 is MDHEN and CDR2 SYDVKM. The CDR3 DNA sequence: TGTGCCAGCAGTTCCCGGTGGGGCCAAGTTAAAGAGACCCAGTACTTC. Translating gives CASSSRWGQVKETQYF.

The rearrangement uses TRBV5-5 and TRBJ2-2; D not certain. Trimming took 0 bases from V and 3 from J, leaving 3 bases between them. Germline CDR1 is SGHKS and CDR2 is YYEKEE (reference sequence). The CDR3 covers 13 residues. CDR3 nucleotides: TGTGCCAGCAGCTTGGCATACACCGGGGAGCTGTTTTTT. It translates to CASSLAYTGELFF.

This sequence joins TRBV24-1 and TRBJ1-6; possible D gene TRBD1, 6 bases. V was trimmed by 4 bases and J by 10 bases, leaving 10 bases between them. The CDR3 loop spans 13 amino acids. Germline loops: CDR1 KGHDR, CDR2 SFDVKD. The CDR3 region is CATSEGQTSPLHF. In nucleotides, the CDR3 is TGTGCCACCAGTGAAGGACAGACCTCACCCCTCCACTTT.

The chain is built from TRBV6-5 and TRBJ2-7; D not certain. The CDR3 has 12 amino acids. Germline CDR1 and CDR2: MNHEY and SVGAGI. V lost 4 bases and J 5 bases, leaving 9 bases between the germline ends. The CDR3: CASSWFGDEQYF. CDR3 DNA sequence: TGTGCCAGCAGTTGGTTCGGAGACGAGCAGTACTTC.

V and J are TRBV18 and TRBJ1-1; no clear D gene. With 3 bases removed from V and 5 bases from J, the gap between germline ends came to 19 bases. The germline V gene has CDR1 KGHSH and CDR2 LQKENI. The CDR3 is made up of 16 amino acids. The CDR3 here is CASSPLGLRSGTEAFF. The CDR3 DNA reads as TGTGCCAGCTCACCCTTAGGACTCCGGTCGGGGACTGAAGCTTTCTTT.

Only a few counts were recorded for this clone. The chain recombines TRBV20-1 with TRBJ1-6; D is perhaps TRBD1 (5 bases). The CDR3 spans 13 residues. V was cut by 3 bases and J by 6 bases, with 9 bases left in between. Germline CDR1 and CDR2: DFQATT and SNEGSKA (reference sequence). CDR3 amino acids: CSASPGSNSPLHF. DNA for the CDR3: TGCAGTGCTAGTCCAGGGTCTAATTCACCCCTCCACTTT.

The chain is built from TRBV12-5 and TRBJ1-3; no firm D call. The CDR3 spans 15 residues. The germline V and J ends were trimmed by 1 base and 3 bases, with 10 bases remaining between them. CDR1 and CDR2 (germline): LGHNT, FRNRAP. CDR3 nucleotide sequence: TGTGCTAGTGGTTTGGACCGGACTCATGGAAACACCATATATTTT. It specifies CASGLDRTHGNTIYF.

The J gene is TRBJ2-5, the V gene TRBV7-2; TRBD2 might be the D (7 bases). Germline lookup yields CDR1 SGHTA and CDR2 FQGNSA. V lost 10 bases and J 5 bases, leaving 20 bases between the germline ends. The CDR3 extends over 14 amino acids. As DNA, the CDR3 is TGTGCCACCAAGGGGGGGGGCCCGCCGGAGACCCAGTACTTC. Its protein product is CATKGGGPPETQYF.

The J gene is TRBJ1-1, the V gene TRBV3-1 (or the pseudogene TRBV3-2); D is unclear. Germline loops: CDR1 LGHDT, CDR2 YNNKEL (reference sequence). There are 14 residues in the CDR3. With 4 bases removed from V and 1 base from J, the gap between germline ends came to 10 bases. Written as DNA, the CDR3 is TGTGCCAGCAGCCCGACTCTACGGAACACTGAAGCTTTCTTT. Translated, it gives CASSPTLRNTEAFF.

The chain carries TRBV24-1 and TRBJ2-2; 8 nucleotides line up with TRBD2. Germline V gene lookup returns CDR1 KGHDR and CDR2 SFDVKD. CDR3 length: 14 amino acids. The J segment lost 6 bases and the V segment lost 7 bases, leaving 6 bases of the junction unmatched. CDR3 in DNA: TGTGCCACCAGCGGCCGGGGGGGGGCCGGGGAGCTGTTTTTT. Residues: CATSGRGGAGELFF.

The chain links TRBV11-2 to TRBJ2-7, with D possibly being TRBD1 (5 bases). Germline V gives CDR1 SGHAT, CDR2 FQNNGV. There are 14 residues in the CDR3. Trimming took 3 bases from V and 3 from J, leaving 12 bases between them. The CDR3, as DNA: TGTGCCAGCAGCTTTCTCGACAGATTCTACGAGCAGTACGTC. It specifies CASSFLDRFYEQYV.

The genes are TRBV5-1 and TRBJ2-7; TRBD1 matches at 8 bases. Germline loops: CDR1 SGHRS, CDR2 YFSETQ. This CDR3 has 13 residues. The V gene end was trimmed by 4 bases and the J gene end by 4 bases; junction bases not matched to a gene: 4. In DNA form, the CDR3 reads TGCGCCAGCAGCCTCGACAGGGGTTACGAGCAGTACGTC. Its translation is CASSLDRGYEQYV.

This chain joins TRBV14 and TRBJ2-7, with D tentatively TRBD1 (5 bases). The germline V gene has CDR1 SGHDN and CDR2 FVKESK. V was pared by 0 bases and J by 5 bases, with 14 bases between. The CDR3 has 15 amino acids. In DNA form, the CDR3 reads TGTGCCAGCAGCCAAGATAAAGGGGTCGGGCACGAGCAGTACGTC. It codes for CASSQDKGVGHEQYV.

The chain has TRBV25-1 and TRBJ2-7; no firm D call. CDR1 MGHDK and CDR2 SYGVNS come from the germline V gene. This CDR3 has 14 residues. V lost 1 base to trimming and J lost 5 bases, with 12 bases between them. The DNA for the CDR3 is TGTGCCAGCAGTGAATGGGCAGGTTCTGACGAGCAGTACTTC. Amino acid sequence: CASSEWAGSDEQYF.

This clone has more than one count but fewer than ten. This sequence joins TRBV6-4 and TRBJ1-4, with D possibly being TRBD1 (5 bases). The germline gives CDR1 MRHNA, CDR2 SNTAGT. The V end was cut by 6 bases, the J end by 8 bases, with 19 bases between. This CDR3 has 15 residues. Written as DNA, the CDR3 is TGTGCCAGCAGCCCCCTTGTGGAGGGGTGCGAAAAACTGTTTTTT. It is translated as CASSPLVEGCEKLFF.

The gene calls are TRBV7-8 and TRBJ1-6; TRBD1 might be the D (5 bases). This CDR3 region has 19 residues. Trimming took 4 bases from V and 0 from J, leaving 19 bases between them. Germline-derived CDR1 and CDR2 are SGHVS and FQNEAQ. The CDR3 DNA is TGTGCCAGCAGCTCGGATAGCCGGGACTTCAGCTCCTATAATTCACCCCTCCACTTT. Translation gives CASSSDSRDFSSYNSPLHF.

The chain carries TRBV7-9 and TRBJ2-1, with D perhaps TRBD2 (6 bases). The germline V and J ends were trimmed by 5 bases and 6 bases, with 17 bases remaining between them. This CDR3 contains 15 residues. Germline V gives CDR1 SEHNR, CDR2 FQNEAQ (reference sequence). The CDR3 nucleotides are TGTGCCAGCAGCGTCCACCTAGCGAGCCCCAATGAGCAGTTCTTC. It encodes CASSVHLASPNEQFF.